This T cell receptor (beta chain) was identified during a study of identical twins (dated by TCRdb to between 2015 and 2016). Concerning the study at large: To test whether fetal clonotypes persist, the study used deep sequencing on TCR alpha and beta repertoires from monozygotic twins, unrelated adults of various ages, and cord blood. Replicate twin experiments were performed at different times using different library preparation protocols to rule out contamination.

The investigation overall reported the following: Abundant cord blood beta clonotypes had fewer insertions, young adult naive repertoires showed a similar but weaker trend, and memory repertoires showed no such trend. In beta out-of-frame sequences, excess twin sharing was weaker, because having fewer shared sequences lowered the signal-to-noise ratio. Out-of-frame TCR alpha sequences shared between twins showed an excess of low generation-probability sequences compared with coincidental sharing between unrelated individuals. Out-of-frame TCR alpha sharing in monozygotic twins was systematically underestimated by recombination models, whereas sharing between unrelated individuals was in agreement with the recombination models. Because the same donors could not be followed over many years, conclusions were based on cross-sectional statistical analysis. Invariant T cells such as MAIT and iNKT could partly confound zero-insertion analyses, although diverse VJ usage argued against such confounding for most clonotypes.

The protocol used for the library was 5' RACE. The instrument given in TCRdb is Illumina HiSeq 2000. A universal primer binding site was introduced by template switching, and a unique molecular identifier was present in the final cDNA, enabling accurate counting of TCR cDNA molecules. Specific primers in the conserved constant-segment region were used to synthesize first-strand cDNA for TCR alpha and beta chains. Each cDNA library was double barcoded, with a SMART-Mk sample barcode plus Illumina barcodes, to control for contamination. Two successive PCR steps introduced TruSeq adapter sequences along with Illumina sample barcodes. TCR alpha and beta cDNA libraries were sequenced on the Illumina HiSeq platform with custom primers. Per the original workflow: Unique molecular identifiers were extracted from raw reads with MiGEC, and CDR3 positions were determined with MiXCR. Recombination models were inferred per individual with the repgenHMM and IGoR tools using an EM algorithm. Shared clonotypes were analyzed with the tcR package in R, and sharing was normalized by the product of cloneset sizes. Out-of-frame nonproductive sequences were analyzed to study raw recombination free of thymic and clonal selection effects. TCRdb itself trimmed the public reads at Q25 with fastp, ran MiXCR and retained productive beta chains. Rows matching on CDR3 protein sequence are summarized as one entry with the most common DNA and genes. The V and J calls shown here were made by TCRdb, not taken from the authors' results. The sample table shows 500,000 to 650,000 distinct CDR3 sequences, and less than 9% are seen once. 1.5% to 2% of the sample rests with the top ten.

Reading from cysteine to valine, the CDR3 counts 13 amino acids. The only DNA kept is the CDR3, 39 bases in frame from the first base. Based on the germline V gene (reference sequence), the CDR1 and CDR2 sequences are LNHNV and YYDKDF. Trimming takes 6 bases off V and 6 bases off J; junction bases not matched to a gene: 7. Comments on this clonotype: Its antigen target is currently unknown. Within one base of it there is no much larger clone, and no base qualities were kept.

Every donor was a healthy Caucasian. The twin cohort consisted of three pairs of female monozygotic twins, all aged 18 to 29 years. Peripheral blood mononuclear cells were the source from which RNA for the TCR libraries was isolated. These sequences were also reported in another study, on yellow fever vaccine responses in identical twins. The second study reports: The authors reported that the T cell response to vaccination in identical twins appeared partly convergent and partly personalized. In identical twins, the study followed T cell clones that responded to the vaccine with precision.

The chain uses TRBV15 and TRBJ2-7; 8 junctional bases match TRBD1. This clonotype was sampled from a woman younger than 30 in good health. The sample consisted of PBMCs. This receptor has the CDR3 CATSPDRGFEQYV. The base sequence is TGTGCCACCAGTCCAGACAGGGGTTTCGAGCAGTACGTC.